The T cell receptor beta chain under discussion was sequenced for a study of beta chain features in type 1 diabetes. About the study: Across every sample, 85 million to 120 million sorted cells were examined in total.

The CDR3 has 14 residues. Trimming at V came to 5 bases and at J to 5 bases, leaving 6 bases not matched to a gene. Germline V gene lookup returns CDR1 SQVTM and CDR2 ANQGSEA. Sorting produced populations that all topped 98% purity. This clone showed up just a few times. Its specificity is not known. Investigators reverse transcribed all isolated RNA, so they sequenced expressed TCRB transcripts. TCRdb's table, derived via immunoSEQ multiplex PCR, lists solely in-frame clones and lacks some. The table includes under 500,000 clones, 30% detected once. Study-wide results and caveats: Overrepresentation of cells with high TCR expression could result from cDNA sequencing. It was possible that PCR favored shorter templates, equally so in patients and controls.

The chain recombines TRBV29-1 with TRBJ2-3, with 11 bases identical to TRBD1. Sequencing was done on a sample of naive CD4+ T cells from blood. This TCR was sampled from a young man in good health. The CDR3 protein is CSVPGQGAGDTQYF. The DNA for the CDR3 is TGCAGCGTTCCTGGACAGGGGGCCGGAGATACGCAGTATTTT.